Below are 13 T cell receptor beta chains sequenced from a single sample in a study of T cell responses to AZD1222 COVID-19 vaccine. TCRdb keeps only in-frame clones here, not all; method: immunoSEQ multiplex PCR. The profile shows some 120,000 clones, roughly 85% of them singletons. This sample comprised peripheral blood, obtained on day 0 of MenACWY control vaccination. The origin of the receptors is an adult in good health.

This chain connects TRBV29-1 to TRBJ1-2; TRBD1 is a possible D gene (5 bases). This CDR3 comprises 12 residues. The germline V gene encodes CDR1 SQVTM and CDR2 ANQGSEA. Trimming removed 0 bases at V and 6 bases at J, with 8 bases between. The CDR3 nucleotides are TGCAGCGTTGAAGACAGGGACCATGGCTACACCTTC. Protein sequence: CSVEDRDHGYTF.

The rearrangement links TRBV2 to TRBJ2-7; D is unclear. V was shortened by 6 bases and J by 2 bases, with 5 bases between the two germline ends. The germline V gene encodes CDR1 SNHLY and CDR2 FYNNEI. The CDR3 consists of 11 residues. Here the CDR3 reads CASRLTYEQYF. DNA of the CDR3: TGTGCCAGCAGGTTAACCTACGAGCAGTACTTC.

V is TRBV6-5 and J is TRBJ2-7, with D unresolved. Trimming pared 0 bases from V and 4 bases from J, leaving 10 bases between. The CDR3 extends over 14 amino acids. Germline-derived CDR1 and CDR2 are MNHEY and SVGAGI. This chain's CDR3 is CASSYSTLGYEQYF. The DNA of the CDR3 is TGTGCCAGCAGTTACTCGACTCTAGGGTACGAGCAGTACTTC.

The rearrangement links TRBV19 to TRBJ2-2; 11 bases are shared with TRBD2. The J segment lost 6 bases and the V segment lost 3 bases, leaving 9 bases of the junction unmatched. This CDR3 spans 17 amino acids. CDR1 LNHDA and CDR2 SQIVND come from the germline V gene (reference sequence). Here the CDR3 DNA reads TGTGCCAGTAGTATGAATTTGGGACTAGCGGTCGCCGGGGAGCTGTTTTTT. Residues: CASSMNLGLAVAGELFF.

The CDR3 DNA reads TGTGCCAGCAGCTTAACCGCGGGGCCCTATGGCTACACCTTC. As protein: CASSLTAGPYGYTF. The chain employs TRBV7-3 and TRBJ1-2; D is perhaps TRBD1 (5 bases). V was pared by 0 bases and J by 4 bases, with 9 bases between. Germline CDR1 is SGHTA and CDR2 is FQGTGA. The CDR3 has 14 amino acids.

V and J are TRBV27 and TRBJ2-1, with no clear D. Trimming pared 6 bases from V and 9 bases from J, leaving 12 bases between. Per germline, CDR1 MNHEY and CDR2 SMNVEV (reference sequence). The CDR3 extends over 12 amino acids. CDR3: CASRDLKAEQFF. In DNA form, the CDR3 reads TGTGCCAGCAGGGACCTTAAGGCTGAGCAGTTCTTC.

CDR3 bases: TGTGCCAGCAGTTTATCGGCAGGGAGGTTGAATTCACCCCTCCACTTT. Its protein product is CASSLSAGRLNSPLHF. J is TRBJ1-6 and V is TRBV27; maybe TRBD1 (5 bases). The CDR3 totals 16 residues. Between the trimmed V and J ends, which lost 0 bases and 7 bases, there was a span of 13 bases. CDR1 and CDR2 (germline): MNHEY, SMNVEV (reference sequence).

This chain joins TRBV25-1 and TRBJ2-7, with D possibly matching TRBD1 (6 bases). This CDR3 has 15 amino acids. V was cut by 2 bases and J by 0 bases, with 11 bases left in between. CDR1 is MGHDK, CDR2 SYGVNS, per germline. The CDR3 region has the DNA TGTGCCAGCAGTGAAAGGGACACTGACTCCTACGAGCAGTACTTC. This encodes CASSERDTDSYEQYF.

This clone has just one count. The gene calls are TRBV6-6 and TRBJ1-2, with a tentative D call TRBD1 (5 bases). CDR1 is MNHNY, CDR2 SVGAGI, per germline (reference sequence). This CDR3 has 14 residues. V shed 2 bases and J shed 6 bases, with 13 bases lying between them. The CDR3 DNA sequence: TGTGCCAGCAGTTACGGCAGGGAGCGAGATGGCTACACCTTC. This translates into CASSYGRERDGYTF.

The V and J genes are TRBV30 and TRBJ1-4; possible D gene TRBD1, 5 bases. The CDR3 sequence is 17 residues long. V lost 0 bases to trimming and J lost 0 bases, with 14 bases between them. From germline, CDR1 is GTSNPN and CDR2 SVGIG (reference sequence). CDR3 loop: CAWSVRGGVATNEKLFF. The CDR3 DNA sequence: TGTGCCTGGAGTGTACGGGGGGGAGTGGCAACTAATGAAAAACTGTTTTTT.

The CDR3 protein is CASSRGQIGNTIYF. The CDR3 nucleotides are TGTGCCAGCAGCCGCGGACAGATTGGAAACACCATATATTTT. This chain uses TRBV2 with TRBJ1-3; tentatively, D is TRBD1 (6 bases). Trimming cost V 6 bases and J 3 bases, with 12 bases left between them. The CDR3 length is 14 residues. The V gene's germline CDR1 is SNHLY and CDR2 FYNNEI.

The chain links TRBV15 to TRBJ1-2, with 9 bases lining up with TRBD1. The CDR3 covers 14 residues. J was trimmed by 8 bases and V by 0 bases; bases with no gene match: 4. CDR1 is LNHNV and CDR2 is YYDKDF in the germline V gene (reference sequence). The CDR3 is CATSREQGASGYTF. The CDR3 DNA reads TGTGCCACCAGCAGAGAACAGGGGGCGAGCGGCTACACCTTC.

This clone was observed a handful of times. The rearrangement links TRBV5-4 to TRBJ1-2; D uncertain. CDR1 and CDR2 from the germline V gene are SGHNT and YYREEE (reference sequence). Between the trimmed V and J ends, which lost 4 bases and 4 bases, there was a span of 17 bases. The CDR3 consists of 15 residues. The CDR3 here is CASSPNGSPLYGYTF. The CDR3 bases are TGTGCCAGCAGCCCCAATGGGTCCCCCCTCTATGGCTACACCTTC.